The entry below describes one TCR beta chain. The data stem from a study of blood T cell repertoires in COVID-19. Trimming took 2 bases from V and 4 from J; bases not matched to a gene: 8. CDR3 length: 16 residues. The V gene's germline CDR1 is MNHEY and CDR2 SVGAGI. Profiling relied on immunoSEQ multiplex PCR, and the TCRdb table lists in-frame clones only, not all of them. The repertoire holds about 54,000 clones, with 75% to 95% as singletons. The chain has TRBV6-5 and TRBJ2-3, with TRBD2 matching over 8 bases. Sequences were obtained from peripheral blood. This sequence was found in a middle-aged woman with active COVID-19. In DNA, the CDR3 is TGTGCCAGCAGTTACCCGGGACTAGGGGGGGCAGATACGCAGTATTTT. This sequence encodes CASSYPGLGGADTQYF.